The 9 T cell receptor beta chains listed next were all sequenced from one sample in a study of T cells in Graves' hyperthyroidism and ophthalmopathy. The source material, RNA transcripts, was used to amplify TCR beta CDR3 regions. The study used the HTBI primer set for a first-round RT-PCR of the TCR CDR3. TCRdb reprocessed the multiplex PCR reads via MiXCR and lists one record per CDR3 protein. Seen here are 490,000 or so distinct CDR3 sequences, approximately 22% observed once, and the top ten hold roughly 49%. Sample: blood. Receptors were obtained from a woman between 65 and 79 years old with Graves' ophthalmopathy.

A remark on this clonotype: This may stem from a read error, because a much larger clone lies one nucleotide away. The chain joins TRBV6-2 or TRBV6-3 to TRBJ2-1, with 10 bases fitting TRBD1. The CDR3 has 15 amino acids. Germline values: CDR1 MNHEY, CDR2 SVGEGT. V gave up 5 bases and J gave up 9 bases; unmatched junction bases: 10. CDR3 in amino acids: CASSISDRGLGEQFF. CDR3 nucleotides: TGTGCCAGCAGTATATCCGACAGGGGGCTTGGTGAGCAGTTCTTC.

This clonotype appeared a few times. CDR3 coding DNA: TGTGCCAGCAGTTACGGGCTGGGGGGAGGCCAGCCCCAGCATTTT. Translated: CASSYGLGGGQPQHF. The chain combines TRBV6-5 with TRBJ1-5; D is possibly TRBD1 (5 bases). CDR1 and CDR2 from the germline V gene are MNHEY and SVGAGI. The V gene lost 2 bases and the J gene lost 7 bases, with 15 bases spanning the gap. The CDR3 consists of 15 residues.

The genes are TRBV7-3 and TRBJ2-7; possibly TRBD1 or TRBD2 for D (5 bases each). Germline CDR1 SGHTA, CDR2 FQGTGA. The CDR3 sequence is 14 residues long. The ends were cut back, 4 bases at V and 2 bases at J, with 12 bases in the middle. In DNA form, the CDR3 reads TGTGCCAGCAGCTCCCACCAGGGACCCTACGAGCAGTACTTC. Its protein product is CASSSHQGPYEQYF.

The genes are TRBV10-3 and TRBJ2-1, with 11 positions matching TRBD2. V was pared by 8 bases and J by 4 bases, with 10 bases of the junction left unmatched. This CDR3 has 16 residues. CDR1 and CDR2 (germline): ENHRY, SYGVKD. The CDR3 region has the DNA TGTGCCATCGGAGAACCGGGACTAGCGGTGTACAATGAGCAGTTCTTC. Its protein product is CAIGEPGLAVYNEQFF.

This clonotype was seen a handful of times. The chain has TRBV11-3 and TRBJ2-3; D gene unclear. The CDR3 contains 13 residues. The germline V and J ends were trimmed by 0 bases and 2 bases, with 3 bases remaining between them. Germline-derived CDR1 and CDR2 are SGHNT and YENEEA. CDR3 in DNA: TGTGCCAGCAGCTTAGAGAACACAGATACGCAGTATTTT. Protein product: CASSLENTDTQYF.

This clonotype was counted many times. The chain uses TRBV13 and TRBJ1-1, with D perhaps TRBD1 (6 bases). The CDR3 consists of 13 residues. The germline V gene has CDR1 PRHDT and CDR2 FYEKMQ (reference sequence). V shed 2 bases and J shed 5 bases, with 9 bases lying between them. This CDR3 is CASSLWQGTEAFF. The CDR3 DNA reads as TGTGCCAGCAGCTTATGGCAGGGGACTGAAGCTTTCTTT.

This clonotype came up many times. The chain couples TRBV12-3 or TRBV12-4 to TRBJ1-2; no firm D call. Deletions cut 0 bases from V and 8 bases from J, with 16 bases between. This CDR3 comprises 15 residues. The CDR3 protein is CASSLARLSNGGYTF. The DNA for the CDR3 is TGTGCCAGCAGTTTAGCGCGACTTTCTAACGGCGGCTACACCTTC.

This clonotype has only one observation. This may come from a read error, since a much larger clone is one base off. This chain links TRBV6-1 with TRBJ1-2; D is possibly TRBD1 (5 bases). V was shortened by 6 bases and J by 7 bases, with 24 bases between the two germline ends. Per the germline V gene, CDR1 is MNHNS and CDR2 is SASEGT. This CDR3 spans 16 amino acids. The CDR3 protein is CASRNGAGTKYCGYTF. CDR3 DNA sequence: TGTGCCAGCAGAAACGGCGCGGGGACGAAGTACTGTGGCTACACCTTC.

The chain uses TRBV6-1 and TRBJ2-7; either TRBD1 or TRBD2 may fit D (6 bases each). The CDR3 is made up of 16 amino acids. V was cut by 2 bases and J by 4 bases, with 18 bases left in between. Per germline, CDR1 MNHNS and CDR2 SASEGT. CDR3 in DNA: TGTGCCAGCAGTGAATCAGACGGCTGGAGGGGGTACGAGCAGTACTTC. Protein sequence: CASSESDGWRGYEQYF.